This T cell receptor beta chain was identified during a study of control samples from healthy donors and cancer patients. The CDR3 spans 16 residues. The V gene end was trimmed by 4 bases and the J gene end by 0 bases; junction bases not matched to a gene: 8. Germline-derived CDR1 and CDR2 are SEHNR and FQNEAQ (reference sequence). The method was immunoSEQ multiplex PCR; TCRdb's version includes in-frame clones alone and lacks a portion of them. Counted here are about 130,000 clones, 80% to 95% occurring once; the ten biggest clones make up roughly 2.7%. The rearrangement uses TRBV7-9 and TRBJ2-5; TRBD2 matches at 7 bases. The source material was blood. The sequence came from a man younger than 30 in good health. In DNA form, the CDR3 reads TGTGCCAGCAGCTCCCAGCTTGCGGGAGACCAAGAGACCCAGTACTTC. This translates into CASSSQLAGDQETQYF.